Presented here are 28 T cell receptor beta chains from one specimen sequenced in a study of siplizumab effects on memory and regulatory T cells. The method was immunoSEQ multiplex PCR; TCRdb's version includes in-frame clones alone and lacks a portion of them. The data hold roughly 69,000 clones, with 70% to 90% observed a single time. Specimen: memory CD4+ T cells sorted from blood. The receptors shown here come from a human donor in good health.

The chain uses TRBV6-1 and TRBJ1-5; 12 positions match TRBD1. There are 14 residues in the CDR3. The V and J ends lost 3 bases and 12 bases, in that order; junction bases with no gene match: 6. The germline gives CDR1 MNHNS, CDR2 SASEGT. The CDR3 loop is CASSERGTGGYQHF. CDR3 bases: TGTGCCAGCAGTGAGCGGGGGACAGGGGGCTACCAGCATTTT.

The V and J genes are TRBV6-5 and TRBJ1-6, with 7 positions matching TRBD1. V trimming: 0 bases; J trimming: 14 bases; junction bases outside the gene matches: 10. The CDR3 length is 15 residues. The germline V gene has CDR1 MNHEY and CDR2 SVGAGI. The CDR3, as DNA: TGTGCCAGCAGTTACTCGACAGGGCGCCATCACACCCTCCACTTT. Encoded protein: CASSYSTGRHHTLHF.

The rearrangement joins TRBV2 to TRBJ2-6; weak D call: TRBD1 (6 bases). The CDR3 extends over 22 amino acids. The germline V gene has CDR1 SNHLY and CDR2 FYNNEI. V was trimmed by 2 bases and J by 1 base, leaving 27 bases between them. CDR3 in amino acids: CASSEFGLVGTKPSSGANVLTF. The CDR3, as DNA: TGTGCCAGCAGTGAATTTGGGTTGGTAGGGACAAAACCCTCTTCTGGGGCCAACGTCCTGACTTTC.

This chain links TRBV6-1 with TRBJ1-5, with TRBD1 as a possible D gene (5 bases). The germline V and J ends were trimmed by 2 bases and 1 base, with 9 bases remaining between them. CDR1 and CDR2 from the germline V gene are MNHNS and SASEGT. The CDR3 is 15 residues long. DNA of the CDR3: TGTGCCAGCAGTGAACAGGGCCTCAGCAATCAGCCCCAGCATTTT. Its protein product is CASSEQGLSNQPQHF.

The V and J genes are TRBV7-8 and TRBJ2-6, with D tentatively TRBD2 (5 bases). This CDR3 is built from 13 residues. In germline, CDR1 is SGHVS, CDR2 FQNEAQ. The CDR3 region has the DNA TGTAGCAGCGGAAACTCTGGGGCCAACGTCCTGACTTTC. Its translation is CSSGNSGANVLTF.

This clone has a handful of counts. The CDR3 DNA sequence: TGTGCCAGTAGTTCGGGGACACTCGGAAACACCATATATTTT. Amino acids: CASSSGTLGNTIYF. The chain has TRBV19 and TRBJ1-3; possibly TRBD1 for D (6 bases). CDR3 length: 14 amino acids. CDR1 is LNHDA and CDR2 is SQIVND in the germline V gene (reference sequence). V was cut by 5 bases and J by 4 bases, with 12 bases left in between.

Concerning this clone: Other DNA sequences of this sample code for an identical CDR3. The gene calls are TRBV20-1 and TRBJ1-2; unclear D gene. CDR1 is DFQATT, CDR2 SNEGSKA, per germline (reference sequence). V lost 4 bases and J lost 8, with 11 bases in between. The CDR3 contains 11 residues. In DNA, the CDR3 is TGCAGTGCTACAGGCGGGAACGGCTACACCTTC. Translation gives CSATGGNGYTF.

The chain recombines TRBV18 with TRBJ1-5; D ambiguous. Germline values: CDR1 KGHSH, CDR2 LQKENI. V was shortened by 3 bases and J by 6 bases, with 15 bases between the two germline ends. CDR3 length: 15 residues. The chain's CDR3 is CASSPNEGNGQPQHF. Written as DNA, the CDR3 is TGTGCCAGCTCACCTAACGAGGGTAACGGTCAGCCCCAGCATTTT.

The chain combines TRBV5-1 with TRBJ2-1, with TRBD2 matching 14 bases. The V gene end was trimmed by 3 bases and the J gene end by 5 bases; junction bases not matched to a gene: 1. This CDR3 has 15 amino acids. Germline loops: CDR1 SGHRS, CDR2 YFSETQ. CDR3 region: CASSWGLAGDNEQFF. The CDR3 nucleotides are TGCGCCAGCAGCTGGGGACTAGCGGGGGACAATGAGCAGTTCTTC.

The chain employs TRBV19 and TRBJ2-3; 8 positions match TRBD2. Germline CDR1 is LNHDA and CDR2 is SQIVND (reference sequence). This CDR3 contains 21 residues. V lost 5 bases, J lost 7 bases, and 29 bases stayed unmatched. This CDR3 reads CASSPWFGGRTSRSSPHTQYF. CDR3 nucleotide sequence: TGTGCCAGTAGTCCGTGGTTTGGCGGCAGGACTAGCAGGTCGTCCCCCCATACGCAGTATTTT.

The chain joins TRBV7-9 to TRBJ2-1; 7 positions match TRBD2. The ends lost 11 bases at V and 4 bases at J; junction bases unmatched: 11. Germline loops: CDR1 SEHNR, CDR2 FQNEAQ (reference sequence). This CDR3 is built from 14 residues. Written as DNA, the CDR3 is TGTGCCGGACAAAGCGGGGAGTGGTACAATGAGCAGTTCTTC. Translation: CAGQSGEWYNEQFF.

The genes are TRBV5-4 and TRBJ2-7; D is uncertain. The V end was cut by 0 bases, the J end by 3 bases, with 4 bases between. The CDR3 runs to 12 residues. Germline V gene data show CDR1 as SGHNT and CDR2 as YYREEE (reference sequence). The DNA of the CDR3 is TGTGCCAGCAGCTTGGGTAACTACGAGCAGTACTTC. Protein product: CASSLGNYEQYF.

The genes are TRBV6-6 and TRBJ1-2, with TRBD1 identical over 7 bases. This CDR3 is 13 amino acids long. CDR1 and CDR2 (germline): MNHNY, SVGAGI (reference sequence). After removal of 4 bases from V and 8 bases from J, the junction contained 7 bases not matched to a gene. The CDR3 nucleotides are TGTGCCAGCAGTTCTAGGGGGCGCCGGGGCTACACCTTC. Its protein product is CASSSRGRRGYTF.

The genes are TRBV11-1 and TRBJ2-5, with TRBD1 matching over 10 bases. The CDR3 loop spans 15 amino acids. Per germline, CDR1 SGHAT and CDR2 FQDESV (reference sequence). J gave up 5 bases and V 5 bases, and 8 bases lay outside the gene matches. The CDR3 region is CASSPGTGEGETQYF. The CDR3 bases are TGTGCCAGCAGCCCCGGGACAGGGGAAGGGGAGACCCAGTACTTC.

The chain uses TRBV10-3 and TRBJ2-6, with D tentatively TRBD2 (5 bases). Looked up from germline, CDR1 is ENHRY and CDR2 is SYGVKD. The ends were cut back, 2 bases at V and 0 bases at J, with 5 bases in the middle. The CDR3 has 15 amino acids. CDR3 sequence reads: CAISEAGSGANVLTF. Here the CDR3 DNA reads TGTGCCATCAGTGAGGCGGGCTCTGGGGCCAACGTCCTGACTTTC.

The chain recombines TRBV10-1 with TRBJ2-2, with D unresolved. Germline V gene data show CDR1 as WNHNN and CDR2 as SYGVQD (reference sequence). Trimming removed 0 bases at V and 9 bases at J, with 8 bases between. This CDR3 comprises 13 residues. In DNA, the CDR3 is TGCGCCAGCAGTGAGTCCTGGCAGCGGGAGCTGTTTTTT. Protein: CASSESWQRELFF.

The gene calls are TRBV6-1 and TRBJ2-5; the D gene is possibly TRBD1 (6 bases). The V gene's germline CDR1 is MNHNS and CDR2 SASEGT. Trimming cost V 7 bases and J 0 bases, with 9 bases left between them. CDR3 size: 13 residues. CDR3 loop: CASKDRNQETQYF. The DNA for the CDR3 is TGTGCCAGCAAGGACAGAAACCAAGAGACCCAGTACTTC.

To note about this clone: Distinct nucleotide sequences in the sample also encode this CDR3. The chain is built from TRBV5-1 and TRBJ2-7; D may match TRBD1 or TRBD2 (6 bases each). V shed 0 bases and J shed 3 bases, with 13 bases lying between them. The germline gives CDR1 SGHRS, CDR2 YFSETQ. There are 15 residues in the CDR3. The CDR3 sequence is CASSLEGGGIYEQYF. Written as DNA, the CDR3 is TGCGCCAGCAGCTTGGAGGGGGGAGGAATCTACGAGCAGTACTTC.

Worth noting for this clone: One end of the junction does not line up with germline, which may come from a read error. This chain joins TRBV7-7 and TRBJ2-2, with D unresolved. The CDR3 is made up of 13 amino acids. Per the germline V gene, CDR1 is SSHAT and CDR2 is FNYEAQ (reference sequence). The CDR3 coding sequence is TGTGCTAGCAGCTTAGATTTCGGGGGGGAGCTGTTTTTT. It encodes CASSLDFGGELFF.

V gene TRBV27 combines with J gene TRBJ1-2; 7 nucleotides agree with TRBD1. Germline V gene sequence: CDR1 MNHEY, CDR2 SMNVEV (reference sequence). This CDR3 has 13 amino acids. After removal of 5 bases from V and 5 bases from J, the junction contained 5 bases not matched to a gene. CDR3 sequence (DNA): TGTGCCAGCAGTCCCGGGGACAGTTATGGCTACACCTTC. Protein: CASSPGDSYGYTF.

J is TRBJ1-1 and V is TRBV30, with D possibly being TRBD1 (5 bases). The germline V gene has CDR1 GTSNPN and CDR2 SVGIG (reference sequence). V shed 0 bases and J shed 6 bases, with 14 bases lying between them. The CDR3 spans 14 residues. CDR3 DNA: TGTGCCTGGAGTGTACTTTTCGGGGACCCTGAAGCTTTCTTT. It yields the protein CAWSVLFGDPEAFF.

This rearrangement joins TRBV5-1 to TRBJ1-5, with 7 bases fitting TRBD1. Germline CDR1 reads SGHRS; CDR2 reads YFSETQ. CDR3 size: 15 residues. J lost 0 bases, V lost 6 bases, and 6 bases had no gene match. CDR3 sequence: CASKLGTDSNQPQHF. The CDR3 DNA reads TGCGCCAGCAAGCTCGGGACAGATAGCAATCAGCCCCAGCATTTT.

The chain carries TRBV19 and TRBJ1-2; the match to TRBD1 covers 8 bases. CDR3 length equals 14 residues. In germline, CDR1 is LNHDA, CDR2 SQIVND (reference sequence). Trimming removed 5 bases from V and 0 bases from J; junction bases left unmatched: 2. This chain's CDR3 is CASSAQGANYGYTF. The CDR3 DNA sequence: TGTGCCAGTAGTGCACAGGGGGCTAACTATGGCTACACCTTC.

This clone was recorded only once. The genes are TRBV5-1 and TRBJ2-7; no definite D call. CDR3 size: 12 residues. V was pared by 4 bases and J by 4 bases, with 9 bases between. The germline CDR1 and CDR2 sequences are SGHRS and YFSETQ. CDR3 DNA sequence: TGCGCCAGCAGCCTGGATCAGTACGAGCAGTACTTC. Translated, it gives CASSLDQYEQYF.

V and J are TRBV18 and TRBJ2-7; 8 positions agree with TRBD2. CDR1 is KGHSH, CDR2 LQKENI, per germline. J was trimmed by 4 bases and V by 1 base; bases with no gene match: 3. The CDR3 spans 14 residues. CDR3 sequence (DNA): TGTGCCAGCTCACCACAGCGGGGGACTTACGAGCAGTACTTC. Protein product: CASSPQRGTYEQYF. The full variable domain, its missing parts supplied by reference TRBV18 and TRBJ2-7, is NAGVMQNPRHLVRRRGQEARLRCSPMKGHSHVYWYRQLPEEGLKFMVYLQKENIIDESGMPKERFSAEFPKEGPSILRIQQVVRGDSAAYFCASSPQRGTYEQYFGPGTRLTVT.

The V call is TRBV19, the J call TRBJ2-7; tentatively, D is TRBD1 or TRBD2 (5 bases each). The CDR3 is 12 residues long. CDR1 is LNHDA and CDR2 is SQIVND in the germline V gene (reference sequence). V shed 7 bases and J shed 5 bases, with 12 bases lying between them. The CDR3 nucleotides read TGTGCCAGTACTAACCGGGACGACGAGCAGTACTTC. Its protein product is CASTNRDDEQYF.

The chain recombines TRBV5-5 with TRBJ1-2, with D unresolved. Trimming left V 2 bases short and J 5 bases short, with 10 bases between. Germline CDR1 and CDR2: SGHKS and YYEKEE (reference sequence). The CDR3 runs 13 residues. CDR3 coding DNA: TGTGCCAGCAGCTTCAGTCCAGAGTATGGCTACACCTTC. Its translation: CASSFSPEYGYTF.

The table lists this clone with a count of one. The chain recombines TRBV7-9 with TRBJ2-5, with D unclear. Per germline, CDR1 SEHNR and CDR2 FQNEAQ (reference sequence). Between the trimmed V and J ends, which lost 4 bases and 4 bases, there was a span of 19 bases. This CDR3 comprises 16 residues. The CDR3 sequence is CASSSGLGSTLETQYF. In nucleotides, the CDR3 is TGTGCCAGCAGCTCGGGTCTGGGAAGTACGCTAGAGACCCAGTACTTC.